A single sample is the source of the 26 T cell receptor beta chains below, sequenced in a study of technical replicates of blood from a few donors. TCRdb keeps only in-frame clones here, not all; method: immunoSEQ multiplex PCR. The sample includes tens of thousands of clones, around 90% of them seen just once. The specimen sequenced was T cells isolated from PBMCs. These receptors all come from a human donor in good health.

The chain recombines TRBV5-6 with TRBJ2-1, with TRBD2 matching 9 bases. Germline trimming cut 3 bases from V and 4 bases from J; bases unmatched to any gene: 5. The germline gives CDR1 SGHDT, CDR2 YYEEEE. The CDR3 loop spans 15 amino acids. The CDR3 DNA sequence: TGTGCCAGCAGCTCAAGACTAGCGGCGTACAATGAGCAGTTCTTC. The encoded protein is CASSSRLAAYNEQFF. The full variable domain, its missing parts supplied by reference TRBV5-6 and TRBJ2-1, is DAGVTQSPTHLIKTRGQQVTLRCSPKSGHDTVSWYQQALGQGPQFIFQYYEEEERQRGNFPDRFSGHQFPNYSSELNVNALLLGDSALYLCASSSRLAAYNEQFFGPGTRLTVL.

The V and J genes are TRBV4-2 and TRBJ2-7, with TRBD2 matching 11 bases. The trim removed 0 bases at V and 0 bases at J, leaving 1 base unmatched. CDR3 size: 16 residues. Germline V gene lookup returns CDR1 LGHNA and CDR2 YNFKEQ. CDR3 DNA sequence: TGTGCCAGCAGCCAAGAGACTAGCGGGATCTCCTACGAGCAGTACTTC. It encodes CASSQETSGISYEQYF.

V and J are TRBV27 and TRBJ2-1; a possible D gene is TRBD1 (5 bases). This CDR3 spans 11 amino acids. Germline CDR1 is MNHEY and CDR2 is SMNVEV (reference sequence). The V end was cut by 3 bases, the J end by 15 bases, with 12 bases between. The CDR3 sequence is CASSFGHLRFF. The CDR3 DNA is TGTGCCAGCAGTTTCGGACACCTTAGGTTCTTC.

CDR3 DNA sequence: TGTGCCACCACCGTAGGGACAGCTGAGGCCCAGTACTTC. Residues: CATTVGTAEAQYF. The chain couples TRBV15 to TRBJ2-5; TRBD1 matches 7 bases. Germline CDR1 LNHNV, CDR2 YYDKDF (reference sequence). CDR3 size: 13 residues. J lost 9 bases, V lost 7 bases, and 11 bases had no gene match.

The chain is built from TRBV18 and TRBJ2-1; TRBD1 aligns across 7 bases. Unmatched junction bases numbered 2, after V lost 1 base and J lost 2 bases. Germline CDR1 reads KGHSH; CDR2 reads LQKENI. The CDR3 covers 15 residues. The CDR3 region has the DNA TGTGCCAGCTCACCACTGACAGGGCCCTACAATGAGCAGTTCTTC. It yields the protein CASSPLTGPYNEQFF.

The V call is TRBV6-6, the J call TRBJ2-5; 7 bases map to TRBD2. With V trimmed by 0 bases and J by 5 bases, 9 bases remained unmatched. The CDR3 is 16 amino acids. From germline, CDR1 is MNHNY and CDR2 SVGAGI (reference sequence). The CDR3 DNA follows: TGTGCCAGCAGTTACTCGAGAGGGAGGGCCGGGGAGACCCAGTACTTC. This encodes CASSYSRGRAGETQYF.

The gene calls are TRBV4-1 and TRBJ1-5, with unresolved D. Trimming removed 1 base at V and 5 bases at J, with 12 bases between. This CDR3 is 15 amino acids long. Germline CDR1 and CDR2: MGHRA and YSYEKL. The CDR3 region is CASSQVLQLYQPQHF. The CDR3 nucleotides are TGCGCCAGCAGCCAAGTGTTACAGTTGTATCAGCCCCAGCATTTT.

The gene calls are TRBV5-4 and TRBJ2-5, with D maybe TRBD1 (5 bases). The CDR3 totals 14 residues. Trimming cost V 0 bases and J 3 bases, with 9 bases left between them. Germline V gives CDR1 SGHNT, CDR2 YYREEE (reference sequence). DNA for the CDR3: TGTGCCAGCAGCTTGGTGCGACAGAAAGAGACCCAGTACTTC. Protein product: CASSLVRQKETQYF.

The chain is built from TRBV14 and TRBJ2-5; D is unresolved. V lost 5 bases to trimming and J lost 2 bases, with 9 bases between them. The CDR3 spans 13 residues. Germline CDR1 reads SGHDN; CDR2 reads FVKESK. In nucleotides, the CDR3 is TGTGCCAGCAGCAATATGTTACAAGAGACCCAGTACTTC. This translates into CASSNMLQETQYF. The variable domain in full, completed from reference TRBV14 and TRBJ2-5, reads EAGVTQFPSHSVIEKGQTVTLRCDPISGHDNLYWYRRVMGKEIKFLLHFVKESKQDESGMPNNRFLAERTGGTYSTLKVQPAELEDSGVYFCASSNMLQETQYFGPGTRLLVL.

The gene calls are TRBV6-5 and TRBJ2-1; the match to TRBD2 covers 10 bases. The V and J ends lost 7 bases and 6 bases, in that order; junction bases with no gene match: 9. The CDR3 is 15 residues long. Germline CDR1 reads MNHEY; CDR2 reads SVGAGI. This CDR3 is CASTLTSGRFNEQFF. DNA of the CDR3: TGTGCCAGCACCCTGACTAGCGGGCGCTTCAATGAGCAGTTCTTC.

CDR3 sequence reads: CASSLPSGRLTGELFF. Here the CDR3 DNA reads TGCGCCAGCAGCTTACCTAGCGGGAGATTAACCGGGGAGCTGTTTTTT. This chain joins TRBV5-1 and TRBJ2-2; 10 bases are shared with TRBD2. The trim removed 2 bases at V and 5 bases at J, leaving 6 bases unmatched. The CDR3 is made up of 16 amino acids. Germline V lookup: CDR1 SGHRS, CDR2 YFSETQ.

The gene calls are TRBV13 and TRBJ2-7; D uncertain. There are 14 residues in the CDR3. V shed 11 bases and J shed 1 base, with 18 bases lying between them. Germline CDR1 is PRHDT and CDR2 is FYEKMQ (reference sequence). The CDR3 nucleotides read TGTGCCTGTTCGCTTAGAGTGATATCCTACGAGCAGTACTTC. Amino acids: CACSLRVISYEQYF.

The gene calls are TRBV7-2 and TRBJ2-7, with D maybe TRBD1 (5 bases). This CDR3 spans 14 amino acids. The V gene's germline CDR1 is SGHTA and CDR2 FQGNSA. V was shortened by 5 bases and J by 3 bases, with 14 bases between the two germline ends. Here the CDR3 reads CASSPGLQYYEQYF. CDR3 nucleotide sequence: TGTGCCAGCAGCCCAGGGCTTCAATACTACGAGCAGTACTTC. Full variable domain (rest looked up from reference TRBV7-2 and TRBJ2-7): GAGVSQSPSNKVTEKGKDVELRCDPISGHTALYWYRQSLGQGLEFLIYFQGNSAPDKSGLPSDRFSAERTGGSVSTLTIQRTQQEDSAVYLCASSPGLQYYEQYFGPGTRLTVT.

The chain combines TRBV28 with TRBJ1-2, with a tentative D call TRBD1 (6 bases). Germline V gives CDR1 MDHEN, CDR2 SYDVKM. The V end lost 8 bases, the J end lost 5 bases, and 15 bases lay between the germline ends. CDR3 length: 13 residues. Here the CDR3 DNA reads TGTGCCAGCCGCACGCTGGACAGATATGGCTACACCTTC. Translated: CASRTLDRYGYTF.

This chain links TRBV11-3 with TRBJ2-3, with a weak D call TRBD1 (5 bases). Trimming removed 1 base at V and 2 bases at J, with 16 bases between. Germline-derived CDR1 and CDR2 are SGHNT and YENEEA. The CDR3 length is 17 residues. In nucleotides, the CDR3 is TGTGCCAGCAGCTTAGGTCTTGGGGCGGCCGACACAGATACGCAGTATTTT. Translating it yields CASSLGLGAADTDTQYF.

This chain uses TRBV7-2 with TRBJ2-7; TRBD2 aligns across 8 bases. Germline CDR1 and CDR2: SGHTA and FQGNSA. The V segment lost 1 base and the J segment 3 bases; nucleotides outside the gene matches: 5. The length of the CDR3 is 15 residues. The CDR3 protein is CASSLDGRALYEQYF. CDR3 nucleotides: TGTGCCAGCAGCTTAGACGGGAGGGCCCTCTACGAGCAGTACTTC. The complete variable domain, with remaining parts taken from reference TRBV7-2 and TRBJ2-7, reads GAGVSQSPSNKVTEKGKDVELRCDPISGHTALYWYRQSLGQGLEFLIYFQGNSAPDKSGLPSDRFSAERTGGSVSTLTIQRTQQEDSAVYLCASSLDGRALYEQYFGPGTRLTVT.

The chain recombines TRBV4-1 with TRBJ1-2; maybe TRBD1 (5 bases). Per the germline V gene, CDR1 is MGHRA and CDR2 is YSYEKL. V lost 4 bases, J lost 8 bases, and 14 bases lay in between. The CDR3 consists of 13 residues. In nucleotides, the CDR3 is TGCGCCAGCAGCCTTCAGGGTTTCGGGGGCTACACCTTC. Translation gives CASSLQGFGGYTF.

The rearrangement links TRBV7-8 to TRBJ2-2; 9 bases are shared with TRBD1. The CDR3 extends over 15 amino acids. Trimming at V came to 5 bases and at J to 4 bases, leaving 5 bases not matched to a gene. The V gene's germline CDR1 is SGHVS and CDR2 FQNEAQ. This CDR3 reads CASSRGTGFTGELFF. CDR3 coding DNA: TGTGCCAGCAGCCGCGGGACAGGGTTCACCGGGGAGCTGTTTTTT.

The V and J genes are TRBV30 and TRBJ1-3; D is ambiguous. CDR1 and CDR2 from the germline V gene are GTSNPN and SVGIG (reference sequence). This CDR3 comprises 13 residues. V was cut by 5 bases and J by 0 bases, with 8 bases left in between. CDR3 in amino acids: CAWALISGNTIYF. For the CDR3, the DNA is TGTGCCTGGGCACTTATCTCTGGAAACACCATATATTTT.

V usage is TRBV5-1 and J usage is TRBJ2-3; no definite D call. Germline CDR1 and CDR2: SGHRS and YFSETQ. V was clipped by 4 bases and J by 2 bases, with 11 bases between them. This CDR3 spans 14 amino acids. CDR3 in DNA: TGCGCCAGCAGCCTACTACCAATCACAGATACGCAGTATTTT. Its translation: CASSLLPITDTQYF. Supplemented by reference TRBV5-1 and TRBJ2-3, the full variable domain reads KAGVTQTPRYLIKTRGQQVTLSCSPISGHRSVSWYQQTPGQGLQFLFEYFSETQRNKGNFPGRFSGRQFSNSRSEMNVSTLELGDSALYLCASSLLPITDTQYFGPGTRLTVL.

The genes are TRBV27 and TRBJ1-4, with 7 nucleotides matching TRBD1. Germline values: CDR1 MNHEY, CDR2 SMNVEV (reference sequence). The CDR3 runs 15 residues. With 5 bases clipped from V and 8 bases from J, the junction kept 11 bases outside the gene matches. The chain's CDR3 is CASSPQGPAAEKLFF. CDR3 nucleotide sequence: TGTGCCAGCAGTCCACAGGGGCCGGCCGCGGAAAAACTGTTTTTT.

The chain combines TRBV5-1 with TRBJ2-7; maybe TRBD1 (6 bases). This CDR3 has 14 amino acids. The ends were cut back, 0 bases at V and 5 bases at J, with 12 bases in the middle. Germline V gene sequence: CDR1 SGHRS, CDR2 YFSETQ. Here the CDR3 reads CASSLEEPGDEQYF. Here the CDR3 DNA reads TGCGCCAGCAGCTTGGAAGAGCCAGGGGACGAGCAGTACTTC.

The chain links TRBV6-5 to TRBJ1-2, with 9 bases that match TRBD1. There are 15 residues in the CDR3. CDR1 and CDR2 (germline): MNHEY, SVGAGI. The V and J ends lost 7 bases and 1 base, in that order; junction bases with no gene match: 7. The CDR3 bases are TGTGCCAGCACCGAGGACAGGGGTCTTAACTATGGCTACACCTTC. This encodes CASTEDRGLNYGYTF.

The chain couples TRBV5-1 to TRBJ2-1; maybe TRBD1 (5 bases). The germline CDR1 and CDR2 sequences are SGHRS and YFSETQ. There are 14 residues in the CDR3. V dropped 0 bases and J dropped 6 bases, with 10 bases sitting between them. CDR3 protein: CASSLAQGVNEQFF. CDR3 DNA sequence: TGCGCCAGCAGCTTGGCGCAGGGTGTCAATGAGCAGTTCTTC.

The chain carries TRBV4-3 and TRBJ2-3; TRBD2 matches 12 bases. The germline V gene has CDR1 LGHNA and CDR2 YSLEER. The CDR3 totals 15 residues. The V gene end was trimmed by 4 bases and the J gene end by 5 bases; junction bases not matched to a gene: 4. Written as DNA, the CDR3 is TGCGCCAGCAGCCTGGGACTAGCGGGTCTAGATACGCAGTATTTT. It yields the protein CASSLGLAGLDTQYF.

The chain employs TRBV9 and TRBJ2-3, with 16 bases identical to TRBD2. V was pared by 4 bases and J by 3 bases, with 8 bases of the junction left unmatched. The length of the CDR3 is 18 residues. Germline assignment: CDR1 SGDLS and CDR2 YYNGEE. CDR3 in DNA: TGTGCCAGCAGCCCGACGGGACTAGCGGGAGGGTTTACAGATACGCAGTATTTT. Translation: CASSPTGLAGGFTDTQYF. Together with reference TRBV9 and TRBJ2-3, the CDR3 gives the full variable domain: DSGVTQTPKHLITATGQRVTLRCSPRSGDLSVYWYQQSLDQGLQFLIQYYNGEERAKGNILERFSAQQFPDLHSELNLSSLELGDSALYFCASSPTGLAGGFTDTQYFGPGTRLTVL.